This T cell receptor beta chain was sequenced during a study of cytomegalovirus exposure and HLA in healthy donors. Notes on the study in general: It was only CMV serostatus that was available as immune exposure information. Most TCR sequences showed up rarely, but some public TCRs showed up in many donors. Reports indicated that the classifier achieved high specificity and sensitivity in diagnosing cytomegalovirus status.

As concerns this clone: Its antigen is unknown.

Primers: 60 Vbeta forward and 13 Jbeta reverse. In the authors' workflow: Approximately 83 million unique TCR beta chains, 9 million to 14 million shared, were counted in a later analysis. Measured with immunoSEQ multiplex PCR; TCRdb has only the in-frame clones, and not every one. That table supplies the V and J calls and clone size; D and trimming were determined from the DNA. This sample has around 180,000 clones; approximately 80% occur once, and the top ten carry about 1.1%. Germline V lookup: CDR1 SGDLS, CDR2 YYNGEE. The V end was cut by 4 bases, the J end by 1 base, with 9 bases between. CDR3 length: 14 residues.

Sequencing input: PBMCs. The J gene is TRBJ1-3, the V gene TRBV9; D call uncertain. This clonotype originated in a woman in her forties in good health and CMV-seronegative. The CDR3 protein is CASSNRESGNTIYF. CDR3 coding DNA: TGTGCCAGCAGCAACCGGGAATCTGGAAACACCATATATTTT.